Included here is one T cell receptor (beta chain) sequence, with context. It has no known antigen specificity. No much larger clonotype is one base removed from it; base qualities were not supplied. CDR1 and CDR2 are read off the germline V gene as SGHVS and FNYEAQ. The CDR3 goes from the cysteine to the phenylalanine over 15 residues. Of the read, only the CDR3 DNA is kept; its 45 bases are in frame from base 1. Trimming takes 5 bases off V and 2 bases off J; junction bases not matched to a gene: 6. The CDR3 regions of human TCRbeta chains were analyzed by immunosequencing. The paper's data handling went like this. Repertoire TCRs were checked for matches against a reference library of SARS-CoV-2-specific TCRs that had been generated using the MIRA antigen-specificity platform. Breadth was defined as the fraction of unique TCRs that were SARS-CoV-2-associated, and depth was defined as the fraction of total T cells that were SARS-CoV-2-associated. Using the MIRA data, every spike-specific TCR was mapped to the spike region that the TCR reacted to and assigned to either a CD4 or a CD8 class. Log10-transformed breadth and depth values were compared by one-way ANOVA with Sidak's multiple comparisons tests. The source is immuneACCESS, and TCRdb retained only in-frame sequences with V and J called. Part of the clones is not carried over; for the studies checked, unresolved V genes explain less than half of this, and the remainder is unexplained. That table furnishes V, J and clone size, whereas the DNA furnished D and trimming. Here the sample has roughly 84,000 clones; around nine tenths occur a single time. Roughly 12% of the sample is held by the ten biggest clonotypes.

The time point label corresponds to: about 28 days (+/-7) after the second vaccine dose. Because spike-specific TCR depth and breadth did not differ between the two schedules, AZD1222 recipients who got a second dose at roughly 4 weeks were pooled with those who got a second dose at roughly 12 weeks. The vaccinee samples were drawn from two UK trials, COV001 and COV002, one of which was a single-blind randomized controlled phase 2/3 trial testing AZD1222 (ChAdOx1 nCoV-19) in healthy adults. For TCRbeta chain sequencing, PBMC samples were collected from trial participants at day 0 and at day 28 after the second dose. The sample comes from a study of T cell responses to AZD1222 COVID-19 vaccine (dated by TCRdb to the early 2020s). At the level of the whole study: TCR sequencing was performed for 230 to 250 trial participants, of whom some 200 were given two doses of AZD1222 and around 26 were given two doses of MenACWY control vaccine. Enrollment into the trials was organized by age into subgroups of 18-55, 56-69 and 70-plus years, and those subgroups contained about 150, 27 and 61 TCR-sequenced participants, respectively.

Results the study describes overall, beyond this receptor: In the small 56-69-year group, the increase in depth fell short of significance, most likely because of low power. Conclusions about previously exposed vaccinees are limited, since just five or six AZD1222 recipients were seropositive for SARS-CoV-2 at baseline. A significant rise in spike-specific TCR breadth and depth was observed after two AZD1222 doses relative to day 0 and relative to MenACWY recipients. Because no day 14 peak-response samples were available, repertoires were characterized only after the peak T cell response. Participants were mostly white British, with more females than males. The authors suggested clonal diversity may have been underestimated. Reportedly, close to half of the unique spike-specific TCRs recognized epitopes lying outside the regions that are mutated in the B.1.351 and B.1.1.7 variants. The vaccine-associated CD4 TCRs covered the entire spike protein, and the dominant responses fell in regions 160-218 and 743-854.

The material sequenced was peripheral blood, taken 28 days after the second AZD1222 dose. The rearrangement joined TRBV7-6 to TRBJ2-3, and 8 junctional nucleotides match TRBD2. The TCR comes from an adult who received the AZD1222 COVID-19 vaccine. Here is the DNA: TGTGCCAGCAGCCGGGGGGGGGCGGTCACAGATACGCAGTATTTT. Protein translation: CASSRGGAVTDTQYF. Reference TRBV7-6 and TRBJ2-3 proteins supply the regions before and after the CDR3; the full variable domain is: GAGVSQSPRYKVTKRGQDVALRCDPISGHVSLYWYRQALGQGPEFLTYFNYEAQQDKSGLPNDRFSAERPEGSISTLTIQRTEQRDSAMYRCASSRGGAVTDTQYFGPGTRLTVL.